The source of this T cell receptor beta chain is a study of blood T cell repertoires in COVID-19. Across the whole study: Whether acute or convalescent, the COVID-19 samples came from the United States, Italy and Spain. PBMCs, B-cell-depleted T cells, or T cells were the source of the cDNA or gDNA that made up the material.

Authors' processing steps: Reference gene primer amplification in the assay estimated nucleated cell counts. Assay used: immunoSEQ multiplex PCR; TCRdb lists only in-frame clones, some missing. V, J and clone size are those of that table, while D and trimming were read from the DNA. The data show 270,000 or so clones, about 91% seen once. The material sequenced was peripheral blood. The sequence came from a woman between 40 and 55 years old who had recovered from COVID-19.

The CDR3 is CASSSRDSLYGYTF. The CDR3 DNA sequence: TGTGCCAGCAGCTCCCGGGACAGCCTCTATGGCTACACCTTC. The J gene is TRBJ1-2, the V gene TRBV13; 7 bases map to TRBD1. The CDR3 length is 14 residues. With V trimmed by 4 bases and J by 4 bases, 6 bases remained unmatched. Germline assignment: CDR1 PRHDT and CDR2 FYEKMQ (reference sequence).